This T cell receptor beta chain was identified in a study of tumor-infiltrating lymphocytes in primary liver carcinoma. The wider study: Men as well as women, aged 30 to 69 years, made up the patients.

Worth noting for this clonotype: A much larger clone sits a single nucleotide away, making a read error possible.

With a constant-region primer, TCR beta cDNA was made from 450 to 550 ng of total RNA. Libraries for TCR beta were built through three nested multiplex PCR rounds, which together made up a slightly modified ARM-PCR procedure. TCRdb used MiXCR to reprocess the multiplex PCR reads, holding one entry per CDR3 protein. The sample contains around 120,000 distinct CDR3 sequences, roughly 70% of which appear only once. Co-extraction of both nucleic acids (RNA and DNA) used about 17-31 mg of unsorted bulk tissue. The sequence came from a woman aged 55 to 70 with primary liver carcinoma and hepatitis B virus infection. Sequenced input: tumor-adjacent normal liver tissue.

The CDR3 DNA follows: TGTACCAGCAGTTCTACCCCCCCCGCCAACGCGCTCTTC. Translated, it gives CTSSSTPPANALF. V gene TRBV28 combines with J gene TRBJ2-1; no clear D gene. The CDR3 contains 13 residues. From germline, CDR1 is MDHEN and CDR2 SYDVKM.